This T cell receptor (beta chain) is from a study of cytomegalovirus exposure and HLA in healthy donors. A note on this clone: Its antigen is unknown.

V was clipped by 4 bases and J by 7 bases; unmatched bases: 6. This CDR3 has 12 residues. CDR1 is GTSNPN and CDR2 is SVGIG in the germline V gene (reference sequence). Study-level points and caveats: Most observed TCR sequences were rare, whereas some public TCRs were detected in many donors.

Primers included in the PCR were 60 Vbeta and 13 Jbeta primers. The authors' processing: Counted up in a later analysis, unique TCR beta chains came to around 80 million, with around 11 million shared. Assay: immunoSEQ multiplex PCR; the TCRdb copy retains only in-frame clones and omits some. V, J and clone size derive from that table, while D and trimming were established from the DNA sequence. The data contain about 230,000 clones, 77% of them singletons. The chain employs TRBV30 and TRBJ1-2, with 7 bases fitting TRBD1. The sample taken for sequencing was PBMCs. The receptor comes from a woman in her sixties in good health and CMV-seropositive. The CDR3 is CAWIRTGSGYTF. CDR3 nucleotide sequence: TGTGCCTGGATCCGGACAGGAAGTGGCTACACCTTC.